The rows below give T cell receptor beta chains drawn from one sample of a study of cytomegalovirus exposure and HLA in healthy donors. Method: immunoSEQ multiplex PCR; TCRdb's copy keeps in-frame clones and lacks some. This table has around 220,000 clones, about 77% appearing once. Sequences were obtained from PBMCs. These receptors were taken from a woman aged 30 to 39 in good health and CMV-seronegative. Each CDR3 is given with its conserved first and last residue. The order of the fields is J gene, CDR3 length, V gene, CDR3 protein.

j_gene: TRBJ2-3
len: 11
v_gene: TRBV10-2
CDR3aa: CASSPRDTQYF

j_gene: TRBJ1-1
len: 13
v_gene: TRBV5-1
CDR3aa: CASSFTGDTEAFF

j_gene: TRBJ1-1
len: 14
v_gene: TRBV19
CDR3aa: CASSIGGVNTEAFF

j_gene: TRBJ1-2
len: 14
v_gene: TRBV19
CDR3aa: CASSKLERSYGYTF

j_gene: TRBJ2-2
len: 13
v_gene: TRBV5-1
CDR3aa: CASSPGTIGELFF

j_gene: TRBJ1-2
len: 14
v_gene: TRBV29-1
CDR3aa: CSVDLGGSAYGYTF

j_gene: TRBJ1-2
len: 14
v_gene: TRBV11-3
CDR3aa: CASSSQGFKGGYTF

j_gene: TRBJ1-2
len: 14
v_gene: TRBV5-5
CDR3aa: CASSLDRDNYGYTF

j_gene: TRBJ2-2
len: 13
v_gene: TRBV19
CDR3aa: CASSDRSIGELFF

j_gene: TRBJ2-5
len: 15
v_gene: TRBV6-5
CDR3aa: CASSSWSKYTETQYF

j_gene: TRBJ2-1
len: 15
v_gene: TRBV15
CDR3aa: CATSRDLAGNNEQFF

j_gene: TRBJ2-1
len: 14
v_gene: TRBV7-2
CDR3aa: CASSRGGDYNEQFF

j_gene: TRBJ1-1
len: 14
v_gene: TRBV19
CDR3aa: CASSMTGTGTEAFF

j_gene: TRBJ2-7
len: 13
v_gene: TRBV9
CDR3aa: CASSATGAFEQYF

j_gene: TRBJ2-7
len: 12
v_gene: TRBV7-2
CDR3aa: CASSFLRYEQYF

j_gene: TRBJ2-7
len: 16
v_gene: TRBV7-8
CDR3aa: CASSSATSPSSYEQYF

j_gene: TRBJ2-3
len: 17
v_gene: TRBV15
CDR3aa: CATSRGDRADNPDTQYF

j_gene: TRBJ2-1
len: 15
v_gene: TRBV11-3
CDR3aa: CASSLDQGLLNEQFF

j_gene: TRBJ2-2
len: 14
v_gene: TRBV27
CDR3aa: CASSFQGNTGELFF

j_gene: TRBJ2-7
len: 13
v_gene: TRBV19
CDR3aa: CASSGPYSYEQYF

j_gene: TRBJ2-7
len: 17
v_gene: TRBV11-2
CDR3aa: CASSSVERGPSSYEQYF

j_gene: TRBJ2-4
len: 17
v_gene: TRBV19
CDR3aa: CASSIGLAGVAKNIQYF

j_gene: TRBJ2-7
len: 13
v_gene: TRBV19
CDR3aa: CASSLRDSYEQYF

j_gene: TRBJ2-5
len: 14
v_gene: TRBV5-4
CDR3aa: CASSFRDRKETQYF

j_gene: TRBJ2-3
len: 16
v_gene: TRBV10-2
CDR3aa: CATQGLAGDTRDTQYF

j_gene: TRBJ2-1
len: 15
v_gene: TRBV2
CDR3aa: CASGPGTSINNEQFF

j_gene: TRBJ2-3
len: 14
v_gene: TRBV30
CDR3aa: CAWSVPTATDTQYF

j_gene: TRBJ1-2
len: 14
v_gene: TRBV7-3
CDR3aa: CASSADPGGYGYTF

j_gene: TRBJ2-7
len: 15
v_gene: TRBV4-2
CDR3aa: CASSHRDGGLDEQYF

j_gene: TRBJ2-7
len: 17
v_gene: TRBV23-1
CDR3aa: CDSSLLDPEPSSYEQYF

j_gene: TRBJ1-1
len: 14
v_gene: TRBV7-3
CDR3aa: CASSPGQGWAEAFF

j_gene: TRBJ2-1
len: 12
v_gene: TRBV6-6
CDR3aa: CASSLLYNEQFF

j_gene: TRBJ1-1
len: 14
v_gene: TRBV10-3
CDR3aa: CAISEYGDDTEAFF